The sample holds a few counts of the clone carrying this T cell receptor beta chain. Its antigen is as yet unknown. The data belong to a study of beta chain features in type 1 diabetes. Across the whole study: Examination of sorted cells across all samples involved 100 million or so cells. Study-wide results and caveats: Overrepresentation of cells with high TCR expression could result from cDNA sequencing. Type 1 diabetes patients had VDJ junctions that carried fewer insertions and more deletions. Patients with Type 1 diabetes showed moderately but significantly shorter TCRB CDR3s in all four CD4+ subsets.

The study reverse transcribed the entire isolated RNA, so it sequenced expressed TCRB transcripts. Repertoires were generated with immunoSEQ multiplex PCR, while TCRdb's copy carries only in-frame clones and drops some. Of about 370,000 clones listed, over 8.5% are singletons. Germline lookup yields CDR1 KGHSH and CDR2 LQKENI. This CDR3 spans 16 amino acids. Unmatched junction bases numbered 8, after V lost 6 bases and J lost 3 bases. The sequence came from a man aged 30 to 45 with type 1 diabetes. Sequences were obtained from central memory CD4+ T cells from blood. This sequence joins TRBV18 and TRBJ2-2, with 9 bases fitting TRBD1. CDR3 in DNA: TGTGCCAGCTCTCCAGCGGGACAGGGCCACACCGGGGAGCTGTTTTTT. Its protein product is CASSPAGQGHTGELFF.